The clone carrying this T cell receptor beta chain was seen ten or more times. Its specificity is not known. This entry belongs to a study of T cells in Graves' hyperthyroidism and ophthalmopathy. Study outcomes and limitations: Blood held most thyroid clonotypes expanded above 0.001 frequency. A model of 13 V-J pairs discriminated ophthalmopathy from stable hyperthyroidism.

Authors of the study amplified TCR beta CDR3 regions from RNA transcripts. The HTBI primer set drove a first-round RT-PCR of the TCR CDR3. TCRdb fed the multiplex PCR reads into MiXCR, producing one record per CDR3 protein. The sample includes about 570,000 distinct CDR3 sequences, roughly 50% of them seen just once. The CDR3 extends over 14 amino acids. Germline loops: CDR1 LGHNA, CDR2 YNFKEQ. Trimming removed 0 bases from V and 6 bases from J, with 12 bases in between. V and J are TRBV4-2 and TRBJ2-7, with D perhaps TRBD2 (5 bases). The sequencing input was peripheral blood or thyroid tissue (not recorded which). This TCR was recovered from an adult woman with Graves' disease, either hyperthyroidism or ophthalmopathy (not recorded which). Written as DNA, the CDR3 is TGTGCCAGCAGCCAAGATACGGAGGTGGGCGAGCAGTACTTC. Translation gives CASSQDTEVGEQYF.